The 27 T cell receptor beta chains presented below share a single source sample, sequenced in a study of OX40 agonist ivuxolimab in advanced cancers. Method: immunoSEQ multiplex PCR; TCRdb's copy keeps in-frame clones and lacks some. The sample records tens of thousands of clones, around 84% being singletons. The material sequenced was CD4+ or CD8+ T cells sorted from blood, taken in a trial of the OX40 agonist ivuxolimab. All receptors come from an adult with an advanced solid tumor such as melanoma, head and neck, liver or kidney cancer.

The chain has TRBV7-3 and TRBJ1-2, with D tentatively TRBD1 (6 bases). Per the germline V gene, CDR1 is SGHTA and CDR2 is FQGTGA. V was shortened by 5 bases and J by 1 base, with 14 bases between the two germline ends. This CDR3 is 15 amino acids long. DNA for the CDR3: TGTGCCAGCAGCCCGGAGGGGGGCAATAACTATGGCTACACCTTC. This translates into CASSPEGGNNYGYTF.

This clone was recorded once. The chain combines TRBV5-6 with TRBJ1-2, with D maybe TRBD1 (5 bases). In germline, CDR1 is SGHDT, CDR2 YYEEEE. CDR3 length equals 12 residues. V gave up 4 bases and J gave up 6 bases, with 10 bases separating them. CDR3 bases: TGTGCCAGCAGCCAAGGGACTGATGGCTACACCTTC. Its translation: CASSQGTDGYTF.

This sequence joins TRBV10-1 and TRBJ2-7, with D possibly being TRBD1 (6 bases). The CDR3 is made up of 14 amino acids. Germline loops: CDR1 WNHNN, CDR2 SYGVQD (reference sequence). Trimming cost V 3 bases and J 3 bases, with 12 bases left between them. In nucleotides, the CDR3 is TGCGCCAGCAGTGAATATTGGGACATCTACGAGCAGTACTTC. It yields the protein CASSEYWDIYEQYF.

This sequence joins TRBV19 and TRBJ1-2; 8 nucleotides match TRBD1. This CDR3 spans 12 amino acids. V lost 5 bases, J lost 8 bases, and 4 bases stayed unmatched. Germline CDR1 and CDR2: LNHDA and SQIVND (reference sequence). CDR3 region: CASSLGTGGYTF. In DNA form, the CDR3 reads TGTGCCAGTAGTCTAGGGACAGGCGGCTACACCTTC.

J is TRBJ1-1 and V is TRBV6-6; no firm D call. V shed 5 bases and J shed 0 bases, with 10 bases lying between them. This CDR3 has 14 amino acids. The germline V gene has CDR1 MNHNY and CDR2 SVGAGI (reference sequence). CDR3 nucleotides: TGTGCCAGCAGTCGGCTAGGATTGAACACTGAAGCTTTCTTT. This encodes CASSRLGLNTEAFF.

V usage is TRBV10-2 and J usage is TRBJ1-2, with a tentative D call TRBD1 (5 bases). This CDR3 has 14 residues. V was trimmed by 3 bases and J by 7 bases, leaving 15 bases between them. The germline gives CDR1 WSHSY, CDR2 SAAADI. CDR3 sequence (DNA): TGCGCCAGCAGTGATCCGGACAACTCGGGTGGCTACACCTTC. Translation: CASSDPDNSGGYTF.

This clone was observed a few times. The chain combines TRBV15 with TRBJ1-2; D is unclear. Germline values: CDR1 LNHNV, CDR2 YYDKDF (reference sequence). The CDR3 runs 15 residues. Trimming took off 1 base at V and 4 bases at J, with 13 bases between the two ends. This CDR3 is CATSRAERGSYGYTF. The CDR3 nucleotides are TGTGCCACCAGCAGAGCAGAAAGAGGGTCCTATGGCTACACCTTC.

The chain recombines TRBV19 with TRBJ1-6; weak D call: TRBD1 (5 bases). The CDR3 spans 13 residues. Germline CDR1 reads LNHDA; CDR2 reads SQIVND (reference sequence). V was cut by 10 bases and J by 6 bases, with 13 bases left in between. The CDR3 sequence is CATLSQGNSPLHF. DNA for the CDR3: TGTGCCACCCTATCCCAGGGTAATTCACCCCTCCACTTT.

The chain couples TRBV19 to TRBJ1-5, with 7 bases that match TRBD1. This CDR3 comprises 15 residues. Looked up from germline, CDR1 is LNHDA and CDR2 is SQIVND (reference sequence). V lost 7 bases to trimming and J lost 6 bases; unmatched junction nucleotides: 12. The CDR3 sequence is CASKAGDSPGQPQHF. As DNA, the CDR3 is TGTGCCAGTAAAGCGGGGGACAGTCCGGGTCAGCCCCAGCATTTT.

This clone has only one observation. DNA of the CDR3: TGTGCCAGTAGTATACGGGCCCCAGCCGGGGAGCTGTTTTTT. This translates into CASSIRAPAGELFF. The chain is built from TRBV19 and TRBJ2-2; no reliable D call. The CDR3 extends over 14 amino acids. Between the trimmed V and J ends, which lost 2 bases and 6 bases, there was a span of 10 bases. CDR1 and CDR2 from the germline V gene are LNHDA and SQIVND (reference sequence).

This clone was observed a single time. J is TRBJ1-4 and V is TRBV6-5; tentatively, D is TRBD1 (5 bases). Germline CDR1 is MNHEY and CDR2 is SVGAGI. This CDR3 region has 12 residues. Trimming took 5 bases from V and 6 from J, leaving 7 bases between them. The DNA for the CDR3 is TGTGCCAGCAGTCAGGGATATGAAAAACTGTTTTTT. Translated: CASSQGYEKLFF.

The chain employs TRBV11-2 and TRBJ1-1; D might be TRBD1 (5 bases). Trimming pared 8 bases from V and 3 bases from J, leaving 13 bases between. Germline loops: CDR1 SGHAT, CDR2 FQNNGV. The length of the CDR3 is 13 residues. CDR3 sequence: CASRRQGDTEAFF. The CDR3 coding sequence is TGTGCCAGCCGCCGCCAAGGGGACACTGAAGCTTTCTTT.

This clone was detected a few times. As DNA, the CDR3 is TGTGCCAGTAGAGGGGGCAGATTGGGCGATCAGCCCCAGCATTTT. Translated: CASRGGRLGDQPQHF. The V gene is TRBV19, the J gene TRBJ1-5, with 7 bases lining up with TRBD1. This CDR3 has 15 residues. Germline V CDR1 and CDR2: LNHDA, SQIVND (reference sequence). V lost 6 bases, J lost 5 bases, and 10 bases stayed unmatched.

The chain uses TRBV18 and TRBJ2-3; no clear D. Germline V gives CDR1 KGHSH, CDR2 LQKENI. Trimming cost V 4 bases and J 1 base, with 12 bases left between them. The CDR3 spans 15 residues. In nucleotides, the CDR3 is TGTGCCAGCTCACTGCTTAATGAAGGCACAGATACGCAGTATTTT. This codes for CASSLLNEGTDTQYF.

The chain couples TRBV15 to TRBJ2-2, with TRBD1 identical over 11 bases. Germline V gene sequence: CDR1 LNHNV, CDR2 YYDKDF (reference sequence). Unmatched junction bases numbered 12, after V lost 5 bases and J lost 4 bases. The CDR3 extends over 18 amino acids. The CDR3 region is CATSSSGTGGFGTGELFF. The CDR3 DNA reads as TGTGCCACCAGCTCATCCGGGACAGGGGGATTTGGCACCGGGGAGCTGTTTTTT. Filled out from reference TRBV15 and TRBJ2-2, the complete variable domain reads DAMVIQNPRYQVTQFGKPVTLSCSQTLNHNVMYWYQQKSSQAPKLLFHYYDKDFNNEADTPDNFQSRRPNTSFCFLDIRSPGLGDTAMYLCATSSSGTGGFGTGELFFGEGSRLTVL.

The CDR3 is CASSEFSAVPEAFF. The CDR3 DNA is TGTGCCAGCAGTGAATTTTCGGCGGTCCCTGAAGCTTTCTTT. The chain has TRBV6-1 and TRBJ1-1, with D unresolved. This CDR3 comprises 14 residues. Deletions cut 2 bases from V and 6 bases from J, with 13 bases between. Per germline, CDR1 MNHNS and CDR2 SASEGT.

The chain employs TRBV4-3 and TRBJ2-3; 11 bases align to TRBD2. The CDR3 runs to 16 residues. Germline V gene data show CDR1 as LGHNA and CDR2 as YSLEER. Trimming at V came to 0 bases and at J to 3 bases, leaving 2 bases not matched to a gene. Written as DNA, the CDR3 is TGCGCCAGCAGCCAAGACCTAGCGGGGGGAACAGATACGCAGTATTTT. It codes for CASSQDLAGGTDTQYF.

This clone occurred once. The chain carries TRBV6-1 and TRBJ1-1; 7 positions agree with TRBD1. Germline CDR1 MNHNS, CDR2 SASEGT. With V trimmed by 1 base and J by 6 bases, 11 bases remained unmatched. CDR3 length equals 16 residues. CDR3: CASSEVAGGGAAEAFF. The DNA of the CDR3 is TGTGCCAGCAGTGAAGTAGCGGGAGGGGGCGCAGCTGAAGCTTTCTTT.

This clone was counted a single time. The CDR3 bases are TGTGCCAGCAGTGACCACCGGGGCAATACGCAGTATTTT. Translated, it gives CASSDHRGNTQYF. The chain links TRBV6-4 to TRBJ2-3, with D tentatively TRBD1 or TRBD2 (5 bases each). The V end was cut by 2 bases, the J end by 7 bases, with 10 bases between. Germline V gives CDR1 MRHNA, CDR2 SNTAGT. This CDR3 has 13 amino acids.

This rearrangement joins TRBV7-2 to TRBJ1-4; D remains unclear. Trimming stripped 1 base from V and 3 bases from J, with 3 bases between. The CDR3 is 13 residues long. Germline V gives CDR1 SGHTA, CDR2 FQGNSA. As DNA, the CDR3 is TGTGCCAGCAGCTTAGAGGCTAATGAAAAACTGTTTTTT. Its translation is CASSLEANEKLFF.

The V call is TRBV6-1, the J call TRBJ2-5; D unresolved. With 2 bases removed from V and 5 bases from J, the gap between germline ends came to 12 bases. CDR1 is MNHNS and CDR2 is SASEGT in the germline V gene. The CDR3 runs 14 residues. CDR3 amino acids: CASSELVARETQYF. The CDR3 DNA follows: TGTGCCAGCAGTGAATTGGTGGCGCGGGAGACCCAGTACTTC.

The chain uses TRBV2 and TRBJ1-5; 7 nucleotides line up with TRBD1. This CDR3 spans 14 amino acids. The ends lost 1 base at V and 6 bases at J; junction bases unmatched: 3. The germline V gene encodes CDR1 SNHLY and CDR2 FYNNEI. The chain's CDR3 is CASSEDRGRQPQHF. The CDR3 region has the DNA TGTGCCAGCAGTGAAGACAGGGGCCGTCAGCCCCAGCATTTT.

The CDR3 sequence is CASSQKGRGVYGYTF. CDR3 coding DNA: TGCGCCAGCAGCCAAAAAGGGCGGGGGGTCTATGGCTACACCTTC. The chain couples TRBV4-1 to TRBJ1-2; D might be TRBD1 (5 bases). CDR1 and CDR2 (germline): MGHRA, YSYEKL. The germline V and J ends were trimmed by 2 bases and 4 bases, with 14 bases remaining between them. The CDR3 contains 15 residues.

The rearrangement uses TRBV19 and TRBJ2-1, with 8 positions matching TRBD1. This CDR3 contains 15 residues. Trimming took 5 bases from V and 2 from J; bases not matched to a gene: 5. Germline-derived CDR1 and CDR2 are LNHDA and SQIVND (reference sequence). DNA of the CDR3: TGTGCCAGTAGTCTCGGGACAGGTCCCTACAATGAGCAGTTCTTC. Translated: CASSLGTGPYNEQFF.

This chain joins TRBV2 and TRBJ2-5, with D unresolved. The germline CDR1 and CDR2 sequences are SNHLY and FYNNEI. The CDR3 consists of 13 residues. V was clipped by 3 bases and J by 2 bases, with 7 bases between them. This CDR3 reads CASSDTGQETQYF. The CDR3 DNA is TGTGCCAGCAGTGATACTGGACAAGAGACCCAGTACTTC.

CDR3 coding DNA: TGCAGTTTCCGCAGGGGCTACGAGCAGTACTTC. This translates into CSFRRGYEQYF. V is TRBV20-1 and J is TRBJ2-7; possibly TRBD1 for D (6 bases). V dropped 8 bases and J dropped 3 bases, with 11 bases sitting between them. This CDR3 has 11 amino acids. The germline CDR1 and CDR2 sequences are DFQATT and SNEGSKA (reference sequence).

The chain uses TRBV19 and TRBJ1-2, with a tentative D call TRBD1 (5 bases). V dropped 5 bases and J dropped 0 bases, with 13 bases sitting between them. The CDR3 extends over 15 amino acids. The germline gives CDR1 LNHDA, CDR2 SQIVND (reference sequence). The CDR3 loop reads CASSPSGGANYGYTF. CDR3 nucleotides: TGTGCCAGTAGTCCGTCGGGGGGAGCTAACTATGGCTACACCTTC.